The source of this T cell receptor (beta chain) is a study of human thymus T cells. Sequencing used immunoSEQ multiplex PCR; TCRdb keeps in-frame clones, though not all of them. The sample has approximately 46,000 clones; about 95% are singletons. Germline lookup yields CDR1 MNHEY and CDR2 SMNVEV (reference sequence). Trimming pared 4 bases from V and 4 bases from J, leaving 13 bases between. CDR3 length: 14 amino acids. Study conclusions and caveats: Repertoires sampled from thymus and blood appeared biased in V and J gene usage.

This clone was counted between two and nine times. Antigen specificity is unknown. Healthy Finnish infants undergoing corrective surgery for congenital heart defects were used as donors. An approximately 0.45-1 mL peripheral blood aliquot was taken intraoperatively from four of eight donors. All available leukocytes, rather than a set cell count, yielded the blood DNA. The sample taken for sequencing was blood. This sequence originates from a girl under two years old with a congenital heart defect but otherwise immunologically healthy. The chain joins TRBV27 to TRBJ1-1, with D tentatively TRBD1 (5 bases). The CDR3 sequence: CASSWTQGTTEAFF. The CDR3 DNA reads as TGTGCCAGCAGTTGGACGCAGGGTACCACTGAAGCTTTCTTT.